This T cell receptor (beta chain) was observed in a study of blood T cell repertoires in COVID-19. The CDR3 covers 15 residues. CDR1 is MNHEY and CDR2 is SMNVEV in the germline V gene (reference sequence). With 2 bases removed from V and 1 base from J, the gap between germline ends came to 6 bases. Authors' analysis steps: Amplification with reference gene primers provided the estimates of nucleated cell counts. The assay was immunoSEQ multiplex PCR, and TCRdb's table has in-frame clones only and misses some. The V and J calls and clone size are taken from that table; D and trimming were inferred from the DNA. The sample shows roughly 300,000 clones, 70% to 90% of them seen only once.

J is TRBJ1-6 and V is TRBV27; D is undetermined. The receptor was derived from a woman in her thirties with COVID-19, enrolled during active disease. What was sequenced was peripheral blood. The CDR3 here is CASSLEKSYNSPLHF. The CDR3 nucleotides read TGTGCCAGCAGTTTAGAGAAATCCTATAATTCACCCCTCCACTTT.